Below are 28 T cell receptor beta chains sequenced from a single sample in a study of post-analysis software for immune sequencing data. Study observations and caveats: Roughly five TRBV segments were more frequent in patients than controls; TRBV5-6, TRBV5-1 and TRBV20-1 belonged to this group.

Their cognate antigens are unknown. Built from TCR beta cDNA, the libraries had unique molecular identifiers in them. A single record per CDR3 protein comes from TCRdb applying MiXCR to the PCR reads. The sample has hundreds of thousands of distinct CDR3 sequences, 44% seen once. The source material was blood. Every receptor here comes from a girl aged 5 to 17 with multiple sclerosis.

This clonotype was detected ten times or more. The chain recombines TRBV6-5 with TRBJ2-7; D remains unclear. The ends were cut back, 7 bases at V and 4 bases at J, with 17 bases in the middle. Germline CDR1 is MNHEY and CDR2 is SVGAGI. The CDR3 is 14 amino acids. CDR3 DNA sequence: TGTGCCAGCACCAACTCCGGTTTACATTACGAGCAGTACTTC. Protein product: CASTNSGLHYEQYF.

This clonotype appeared a few times. The chain is built from TRBV20-1 and TRBJ2-1, with 7 bases aligning to TRBD2. Germline-derived CDR1 and CDR2 are DFQATT and SNEGSKA (reference sequence). The CDR3 has 14 amino acids. The V and J ends lost 6 bases and 7 bases, in that order; junction bases with no gene match: 12. The CDR3 region is CSADTSETRNEQFF. Here the CDR3 DNA reads TGCAGTGCGGATACTAGCGAAACCAGGAATGAGCAGTTCTTC.

The V and J genes are TRBV20-1 and TRBJ2-1; TRBD1 matches at 8 bases. Germline V gene lookup returns CDR1 DFQATT and CDR2 SNEGSKA (reference sequence). J was trimmed by 7 bases and V by 2 bases; bases with no gene match: 13. The CDR3 is 16 amino acids. In DNA form, the CDR3 reads TGCAGTGCTAGAAGGAGGGGGCAGGGGGCTTGGAATGAGCAGTTCTTC. This encodes CSARRRGQGAWNEQFF.

This chain connects TRBV20-1 to TRBJ2-1; 9 bases line up with TRBD2. CDR3 length: 14 residues. J was trimmed by 8 bases and V by 5 bases; bases with no gene match: 10. The germline CDR1 and CDR2 sequences are DFQATT and SNEGSKA (reference sequence). Here the CDR3 reads CSAPLAGGPDEQFF. The CDR3, as DNA: TGCAGTGCTCCCCTTGCGGGGGGGCCGGATGAGCAGTTCTTC.

This clonotype has a handful of counts. This sequence joins TRBV7-3 and TRBJ2-5; D might be TRBD1 (6 bases). In germline, CDR1 is SGHTA, CDR2 FQGTGA. V gave up 1 base and J gave up 2 bases, with 8 bases separating them. This CDR3 is built from 14 residues. This CDR3 reads CASSLKGVQETQYF. CDR3 bases: TGTGCCAGCAGCTTAAAGGGGGTGCAAGAGACCCAGTACTTC.

This rearrangement joins TRBV11-2 to TRBJ2-1; TRBD2 matches 8 bases. The CDR3 spans 15 residues. V lost 3 bases and J lost 1; bases outside the gene matches: 2. Looked up from germline, CDR1 is SGHAT and CDR2 is FQNNGV. The CDR3 DNA sequence: TGTGCCAGCAGCTTTGTAGCGGGATCCTACAATGAGCAGTTCTTC. Residues: CASSFVAGSYNEQFF.

The V and J genes are TRBV29-1 and TRBJ2-3; D is undetermined. Germline-derived CDR1 and CDR2 are SQVTM and ANQGSEA. This CDR3 is built from 14 residues. V was pared by 4 bases and J by 0 bases, with 11 bases between. The CDR3 nucleotides read TGCAGCGTTGTGTCCAGCCCCAGCACAGATACGCAGTATTTT. It translates to CSVVSSPSTDTQYF.

This chain joins TRBV2 and TRBJ2-1; 9 bases line up with TRBD1. The CDR3 contains 15 residues. The germline gives CDR1 SNHLY, CDR2 FYNNEI. Trimming cost V 4 bases and J 8 bases; bases outside gene matches: 9. In DNA, the CDR3 is TGTGCCAGCAGTGTAGGGACAGGGTCCTGGGATGAGCAGTTCTTC. Protein product: CASSVGTGSWDEQFF.

The genes are TRBV4-1 and TRBJ1-1; maybe TRBD1 (5 bases). Germline V gene sequence: CDR1 MGHRA, CDR2 YSYEKL. This CDR3 has 15 residues. Trimming stripped 4 bases from V and 0 bases from J, with 12 bases between. The CDR3 loop is CASSLHLGVNTEAFF. CDR3 coding DNA: TGCGCCAGCAGCCTCCATCTAGGGGTGAACACTGAAGCTTTCTTT.

The gene calls are TRBV10-3 and TRBJ2-3, with D unresolved. CDR1 is ENHRY, CDR2 SYGVKD, per germline. V shed 0 bases and J shed 3 bases, with 7 bases lying between them. The CDR3 length is 14 residues. This CDR3 reads CAISESDRTDTQYF. CDR3 sequence (DNA): TGTGCCATCAGTGAGTCGGATCGTACAGATACGCAGTATTTT.

The chain couples TRBV7-9 to TRBJ2-1; D tentatively fits TRBD1 or TRBD2 (5 bases each). This CDR3 has 15 amino acids. With 4 bases removed from V and 5 bases from J, the gap between germline ends came to 15 bases. CDR1 is SEHNR, CDR2 FQNEAQ, per germline (reference sequence). Here the CDR3 DNA reads TGTGCCAGCAGCTCTGTATCGGGACGTGACAATGAGCAGTTCTTC. It codes for CASSSVSGRDNEQFF.

This rearrangement joins TRBV7-2 to TRBJ2-5, with 8 bases that match TRBD2. Germline V gives CDR1 SGHTA, CDR2 FQGNSA. There are 15 residues in the CDR3. V was clipped by 2 bases and J by 4 bases; unmatched bases: 6. This chain's CDR3 is CASSLRLAYGETQYF. CDR3 in DNA: TGTGCCAGCAGCTTACGACTAGCGTATGGAGAGACCCAGTACTTC.

DNA of the CDR3: TGTGCCAGCAGTTTTAGCGGGAGGGAGTGGACGCAGTATTTT. This translates into CASSFSGREWTQYF. J is TRBJ2-3 and V is TRBV27; 11 bases are a match to TRBD2. Germline values: CDR1 MNHEY, CDR2 SMNVEV (reference sequence). V gave up 3 bases and J gave up 9 bases; unmatched junction bases: 5. This CDR3 is 14 amino acids long.

DNA for the CDR3: TGTGCCAGCAGTCATCCGGGACAGCGTGGCTACACCTTC. Translating gives CASSHPGQRGYTF. The chain employs TRBV5-4 and TRBJ1-2, with 7 bases that match TRBD1. CDR1 and CDR2 (germline): SGHNT, YYREEE (reference sequence). V lost 5 bases to trimming and J lost 7 bases; unmatched junction nucleotides: 8. The CDR3 has 13 residues.

This clonotype was observed a handful of times. The gene calls are TRBV29-1 and TRBJ2-5; 7 bases are shared with TRBD1. The trim removed 7 bases at V and 1 base at J, leaving 9 bases unmatched. The CDR3 covers 14 residues. In germline, CDR1 is SQVTM, CDR2 ANQGSEA. In nucleotides, the CDR3 is TGCAGCGCTGGGACAGCCCTCCTCCAAGAGACCCAGTACTTC. Translating it yields CSAGTALLQETQYF.

The DNA of the CDR3 is TGCGCCAGCAGCTCCCGGGACACCTCCTACGAGCAGTACTTC. Its translation is CASSSRDTSYEQYF. The chain has TRBV5-1 and TRBJ2-7; D is perhaps TRBD1 (6 bases). Germline loops: CDR1 SGHRS, CDR2 YFSETQ. This CDR3 contains 14 residues. V was clipped by 3 bases and J by 0 bases, with 10 bases between them.

The chain links TRBV6-6 to TRBJ1-2, with 11 bases fitting TRBD1. CDR1 MNHNY and CDR2 SVGAGI come from the germline V gene (reference sequence). V gave up 6 bases and J gave up 8 bases; unmatched junction bases: 2. The CDR3 runs 12 residues. The CDR3 sequence is CASRWTGGGYTF. The CDR3 DNA follows: TGTGCCAGCAGATGGACAGGGGGCGGCTACACCTTC.

The V call is TRBV5-1, the J call TRBJ2-7; TRBD2 aligns across 7 bases. The CDR3 spans 14 residues. The trim removed 3 bases at V and 0 bases at J, leaving 3 bases unmatched. Germline assignment: CDR1 SGHRS and CDR2 YFSETQ. CDR3 in amino acids: CASSWGGSSYEQYF. DNA of the CDR3: TGCGCCAGCAGCTGGGGGGGGAGCTCCTACGAGCAGTACTTC.

The chain recombines TRBV20-1 with TRBJ2-1, with 10 bases matching TRBD2. CDR1 is DFQATT, CDR2 SNEGSKA, per germline (reference sequence). The ends lost 5 bases at V and 2 bases at J; junction bases unmatched: 12. The CDR3 sequence is 17 residues long. The CDR3 sequence is CSALIAGGPRTYNEQFF. The CDR3 coding sequence is TGCAGTGCTCTAATAGCGGGGGGCCCCAGAACCTACAATGAGCAGTTCTTC.

CDR3: CASSLETTGIGAEQYF. The CDR3 bases are TGTGCCAGCAGCTTAGAAACGACAGGGATAGGCGCCGAGCAGTACTTC. The chain employs TRBV5-6 and TRBJ2-7; 7 bases are shared with TRBD1. CDR1 and CDR2 from the germline V gene are SGHDT and YYEEEE. The V gene end was trimmed by 2 bases and the J gene end by 6 bases; junction bases not matched to a gene: 14. The CDR3 has 16 residues. The variable domain in full, completed from reference TRBV5-6 and TRBJ2-7, reads DAGVTQSPTHLIKTRGQQVTLRCSPKSGHDTVSWYQQALGQGPQFIFQYYEEEERQRGNFPDRFSGHQFPNYSSELNVNALLLGDSALYLCASSLETTGIGAEQYFGPGTRLTVT.

CDR3 sequence reads: CASSLDPYLGQGQYF. In nucleotides, the CDR3 is TGCGCCAGCAGCTTGGATCCTTATCTTGGACAGGGCCAGTACTTC. V and J are TRBV5-1 and TRBJ2-5, with 8 bases lining up with TRBD1. Trimming at V came to 0 bases and at J to 10 bases, leaving 11 bases not matched to a gene. Germline assignment: CDR1 SGHRS and CDR2 YFSETQ. The CDR3 is 15 amino acids.

This clonotype was counted a few times. V is TRBV14 and J is TRBJ1-2; D is unresolved. V shed 0 bases and J shed 2 bases, with 4 bases lying between them. CDR3 length: 13 amino acids. Germline CDR1 SGHDN, CDR2 FVKESK. The CDR3: CASSQEWNYGYTF. The CDR3 DNA follows: TGTGCCAGCAGCCAAGAGTGGAACTATGGCTACACCTTC. Variable domain in full (rest from reference TRBV14 and TRBJ1-2): EAGVTQFPSHSVIEKGQTVTLRCDPISGHDNLYWYRRVMGKEIKFLLHFVKESKQDESGMPNNRFLAERTGGTYSTLKVQPAELEDSGVYFCASSQEWNYGYTFGSGTRLTVV.

Concerning this clonotype itself: The junction shows a germline mismatch at one end, possibly a read error. V gene TRBV6-1 combines with J gene TRBJ2-1; D gene unclear. Germline assignment: CDR1 MNHNS and CDR2 SASEGT. CDR3 length equals 16 residues. The CDR3 spells CACSELPGLEYNEQFF. In nucleotides, the CDR3 is TGTGCCTGCAGCGAACTGCCGGGCCTGGAGTACAATGAGCAGTTCTTC.

V usage is TRBV5-6 and J usage is TRBJ2-1, with D uncertain. Germline V gives CDR1 SGHDT, CDR2 YYEEEE. V gave up 1 base and J gave up 9 bases, with 8 bases separating them. CDR3 length: 12 residues. CDR3 in amino acids: CASSLTQPEQFF. In nucleotides, the CDR3 is TGTGCCAGCAGCTTGACACAACCTGAGCAGTTCTTC.

This clonotype was detected a few times. This chain joins TRBV12-3 or TRBV12-4 and TRBJ2-7; tentatively, D is TRBD1 or TRBD2 (6 bases each). The CDR3 extends over 14 amino acids. Trimming shortened V by 3 bases and J by 5 bases, and 14 bases separated the two germline ends. CDR3 nucleotide sequence: TGTGCCAGCAGTTTTCCCGGGGGCAAGAACGAGCAGTACTTC. Encoded protein: CASSFPGGKNEQYF.

The genes are TRBV12-3 or TRBV12-4 and TRBJ2-3; 7 nucleotides agree with TRBD2. J lost 1 base, V lost 3 bases, and 7 bases had no gene match. The CDR3 covers 16 residues. The CDR3 coding sequence is TGTGCCAGCAGTTTCGGCGCGGGAGCGGGCACAGATACGCAGTATTTT. This encodes CASSFGAGAGTDTQYF.

This clonotype showed up just a few times. The J gene is TRBJ2-3, the V gene TRBV7-2, with TRBD2 identical over 13 bases. The CDR3 is 18 amino acids. V lost 0 bases to trimming and J lost 3 bases; unmatched junction nucleotides: 6. Germline CDR1 is SGHTA and CDR2 is FQGNSA. CDR3 residues: CASSLALMTSGGTDTQYF. The DNA of the CDR3 is TGTGCCAGCAGCTTAGCTCTAATGACTAGCGGGGGGACAGATACGCAGTATTTT. Supplemented by reference TRBV7-2 and TRBJ2-3, the full variable domain reads GAGVSQSPSNKVTEKGKDVELRCDPISGHTALYWYRQSLGQGLEFLIYFQGNSAPDKSGLPSDRFSAERTGGSVSTLTIQRTQQEDSAVYLCASSLALMTSGGTDTQYFGPGTRLTVL.

The V and J genes are TRBV6-5 and TRBJ2-3; D perhaps matches TRBD2 (6 bases). V dropped 0 bases and J dropped 10 bases, with 11 bases sitting between them. This CDR3 is 13 amino acids long. Germline lookup yields CDR1 MNHEY and CDR2 SVGAGI. The CDR3 sequence is CASSYSRRDSQYF. The CDR3 DNA follows: TGTGCCAGCAGTTACTCACGGAGGGATTCGCAGTATTTT.